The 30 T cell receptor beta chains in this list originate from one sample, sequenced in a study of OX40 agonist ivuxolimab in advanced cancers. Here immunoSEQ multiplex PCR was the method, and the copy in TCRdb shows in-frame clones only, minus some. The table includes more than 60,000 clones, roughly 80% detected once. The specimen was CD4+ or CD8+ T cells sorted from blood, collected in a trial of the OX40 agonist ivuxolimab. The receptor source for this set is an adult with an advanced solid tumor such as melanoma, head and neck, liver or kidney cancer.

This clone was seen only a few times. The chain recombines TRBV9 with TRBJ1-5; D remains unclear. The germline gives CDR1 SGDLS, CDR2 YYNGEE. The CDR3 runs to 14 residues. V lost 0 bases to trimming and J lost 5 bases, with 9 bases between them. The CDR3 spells CASSVDQRDQPQHF. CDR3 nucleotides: TGTGCCAGCAGCGTAGATCAGCGCGATCAGCCCCAGCATTTT.

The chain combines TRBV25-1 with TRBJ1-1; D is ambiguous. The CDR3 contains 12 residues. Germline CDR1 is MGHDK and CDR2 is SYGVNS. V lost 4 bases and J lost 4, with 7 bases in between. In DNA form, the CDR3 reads TGTGCCAGCAGTGGGACTGCCACTGAAGCTTTCTTT. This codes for CASSGTATEAFF.

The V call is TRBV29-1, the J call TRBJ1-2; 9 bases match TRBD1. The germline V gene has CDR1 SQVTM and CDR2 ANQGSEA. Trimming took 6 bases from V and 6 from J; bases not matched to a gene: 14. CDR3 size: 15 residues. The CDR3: CSVVALRDRDNGYTF. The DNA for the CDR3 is TGCAGCGTCGTAGCCCTCCGGGACAGGGACAATGGCTACACCTTC.

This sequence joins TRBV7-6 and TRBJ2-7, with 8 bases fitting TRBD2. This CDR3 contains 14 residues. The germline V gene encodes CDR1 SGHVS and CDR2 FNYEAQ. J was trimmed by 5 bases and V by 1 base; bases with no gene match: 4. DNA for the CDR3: TGTGCCAGCAGCTTAGTAGGGACTAGTAACGAGCAGTACTTC. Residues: CASSLVGTSNEQYF.

CDR3 loop: CATTSRTGGSNSPLHF. The CDR3 DNA sequence: TGTGCCACTACCTCTAGGACAGGGGGCTCGAATTCACCCCTCCACTTT. This chain uses TRBV28 with TRBJ1-6, with 11 bases matching TRBD1. After removal of 10 bases from V and 7 bases from J, the junction contained 12 bases not matched to a gene. Germline CDR1 reads MDHEN; CDR2 reads SYDVKM. CDR3 length: 16 residues.

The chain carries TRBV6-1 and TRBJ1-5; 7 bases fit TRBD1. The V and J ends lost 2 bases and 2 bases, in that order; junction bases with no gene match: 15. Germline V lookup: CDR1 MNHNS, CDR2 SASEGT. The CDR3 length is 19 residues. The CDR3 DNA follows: TGTGCCAGCAGTGAATACTTGAAGGGGGCGCGGATTGGCAATCAGCCCCAGCATTTT. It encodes CASSEYLKGARIGNQPQHF.

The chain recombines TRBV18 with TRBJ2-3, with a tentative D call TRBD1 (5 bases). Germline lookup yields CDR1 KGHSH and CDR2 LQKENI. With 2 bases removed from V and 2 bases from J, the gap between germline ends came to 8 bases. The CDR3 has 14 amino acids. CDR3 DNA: TGTGCCAGCTCACCAGCAGGGCTCACAGATACGCAGTATTTT. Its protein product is CASSPAGLTDTQYF.

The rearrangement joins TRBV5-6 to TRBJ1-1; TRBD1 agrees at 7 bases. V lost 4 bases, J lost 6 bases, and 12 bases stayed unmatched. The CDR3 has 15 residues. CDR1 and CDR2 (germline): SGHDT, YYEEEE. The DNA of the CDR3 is TGTGCCAGCAGCCGGAGACTGCAGGGGGTCTCTGAAGCTTTCTTT. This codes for CASSRRLQGVSEAFF.

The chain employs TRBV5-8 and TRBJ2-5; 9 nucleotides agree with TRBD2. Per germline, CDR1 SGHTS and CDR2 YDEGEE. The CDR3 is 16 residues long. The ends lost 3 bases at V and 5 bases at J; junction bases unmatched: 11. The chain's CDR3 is CASSSRGRGGLETQYF. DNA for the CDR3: TGTGCCAGCAGCTCCCGAGGGCGGGGGGGCCTGGAGACCCAGTACTTC. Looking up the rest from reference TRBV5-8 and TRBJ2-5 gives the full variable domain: EAGVTQSPTHLIKTRGQQATLRCSPISGHTSVYWYQQALGLGLQFLLWYDEGEERNRGNFPPRFSGRQFPNYSSELNVNALELEDSALYLCASSSRGRGGLETQYFGPGTRLLVL.

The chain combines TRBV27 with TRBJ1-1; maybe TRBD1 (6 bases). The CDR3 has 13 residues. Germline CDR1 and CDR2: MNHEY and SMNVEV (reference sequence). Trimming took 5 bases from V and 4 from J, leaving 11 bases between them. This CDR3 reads CASSAGVGTEAFF. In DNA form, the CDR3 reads TGTGCCAGCAGTGCAGGGGTTGGCACTGAAGCTTTCTTT.

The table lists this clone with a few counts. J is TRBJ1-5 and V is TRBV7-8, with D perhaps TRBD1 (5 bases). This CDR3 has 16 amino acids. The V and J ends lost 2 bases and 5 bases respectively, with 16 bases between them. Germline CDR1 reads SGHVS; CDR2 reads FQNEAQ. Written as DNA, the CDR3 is TGTGCCAGCAGCTTAAATCTCCAGGGTGGGGATCAGCCCCAGCATTTT. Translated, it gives CASSLNLQGGDQPQHF.

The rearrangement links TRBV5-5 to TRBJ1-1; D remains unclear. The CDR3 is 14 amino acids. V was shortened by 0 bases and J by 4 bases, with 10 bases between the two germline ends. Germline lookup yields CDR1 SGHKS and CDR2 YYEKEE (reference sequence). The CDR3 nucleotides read TGTGCCAGCAGCTTGGAGCCCAAAGGCACTGAAGCTTTCTTT. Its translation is CASSLEPKGTEAFF.

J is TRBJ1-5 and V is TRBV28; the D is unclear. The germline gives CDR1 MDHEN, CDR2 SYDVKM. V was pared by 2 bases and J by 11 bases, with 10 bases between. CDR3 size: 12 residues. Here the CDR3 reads CASSLMNEAQHF. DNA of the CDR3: TGTGCCAGCAGTTTAATGAATGAGGCCCAGCATTTT.

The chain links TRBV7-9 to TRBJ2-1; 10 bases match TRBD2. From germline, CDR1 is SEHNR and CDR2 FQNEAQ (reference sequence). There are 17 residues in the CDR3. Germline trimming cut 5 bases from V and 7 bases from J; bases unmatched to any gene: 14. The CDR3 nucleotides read TGTGCCAGCAGCCCGACCCCTAGCGGGGGTCTTTATAATGAGCAGTTCTTC. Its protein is CASSPTPSGGLYNEQFF.

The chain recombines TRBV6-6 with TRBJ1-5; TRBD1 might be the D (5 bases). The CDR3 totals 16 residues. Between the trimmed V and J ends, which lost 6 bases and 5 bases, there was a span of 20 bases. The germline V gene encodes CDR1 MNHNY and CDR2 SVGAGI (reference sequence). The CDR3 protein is CASSSGIGAPDQPQHF. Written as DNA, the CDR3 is TGTGCCAGCAGCTCGGGAATAGGGGCTCCGGATCAGCCCCAGCATTTT.

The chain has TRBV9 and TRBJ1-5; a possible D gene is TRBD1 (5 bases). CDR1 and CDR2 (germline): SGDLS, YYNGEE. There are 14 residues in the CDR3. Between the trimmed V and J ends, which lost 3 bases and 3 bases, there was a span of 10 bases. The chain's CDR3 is CASSAQGLNQPQHF. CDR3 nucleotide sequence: TGTGCCAGCAGCGCCCAGGGACTCAATCAGCCCCAGCATTTT.

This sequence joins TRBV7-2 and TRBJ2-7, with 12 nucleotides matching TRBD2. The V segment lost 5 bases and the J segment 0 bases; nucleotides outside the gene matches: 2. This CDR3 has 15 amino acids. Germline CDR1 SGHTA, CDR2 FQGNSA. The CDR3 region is CASSKTSGGSYEQYF. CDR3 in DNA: TGTGCCAGCAGCAAGACTAGCGGGGGCTCCTACGAGCAGTACTTC.

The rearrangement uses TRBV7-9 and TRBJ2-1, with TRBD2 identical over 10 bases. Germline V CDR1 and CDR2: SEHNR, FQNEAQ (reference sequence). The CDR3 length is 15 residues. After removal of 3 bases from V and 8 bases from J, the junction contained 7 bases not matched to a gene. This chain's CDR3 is CASSFLAGETDEQFF. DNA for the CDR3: TGTGCCAGCAGCTTCCTAGCGGGGGAAACCGATGAGCAGTTCTTC.

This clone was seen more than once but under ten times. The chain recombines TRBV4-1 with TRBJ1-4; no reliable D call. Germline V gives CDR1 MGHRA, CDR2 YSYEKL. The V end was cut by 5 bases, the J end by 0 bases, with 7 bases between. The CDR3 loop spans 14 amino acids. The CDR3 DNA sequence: TGCGCCAGCAGCAAAGGATCAACTAATGAAAAACTGTTTTTT. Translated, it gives CASSKGSTNEKLFF.

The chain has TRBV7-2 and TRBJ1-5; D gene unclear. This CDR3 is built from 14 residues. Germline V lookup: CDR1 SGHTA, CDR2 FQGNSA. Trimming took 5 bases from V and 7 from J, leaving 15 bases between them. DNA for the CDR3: TGTGCCAGCAGCCCCACGACGGTCGGACAGCCCCAGCATTTT. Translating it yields CASSPTTVGQPQHF.

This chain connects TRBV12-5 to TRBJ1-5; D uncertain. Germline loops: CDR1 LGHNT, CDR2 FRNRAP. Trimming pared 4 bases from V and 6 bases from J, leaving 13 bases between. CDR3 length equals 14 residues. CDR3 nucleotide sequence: TGTGCTAGTGGTTCAGGCGAAGCCAGTCAGCCCCAGCATTTT. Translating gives CASGSGEASQPQHF.

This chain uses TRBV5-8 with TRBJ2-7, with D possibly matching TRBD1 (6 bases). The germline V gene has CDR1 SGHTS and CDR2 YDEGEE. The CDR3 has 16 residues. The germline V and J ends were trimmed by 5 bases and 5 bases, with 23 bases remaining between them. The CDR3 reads CASRDAGTPADNEQYF. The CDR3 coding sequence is TGTGCCAGCAGAGATGCCGGGACACCCGCTGACAACGAGCAGTACTTC.

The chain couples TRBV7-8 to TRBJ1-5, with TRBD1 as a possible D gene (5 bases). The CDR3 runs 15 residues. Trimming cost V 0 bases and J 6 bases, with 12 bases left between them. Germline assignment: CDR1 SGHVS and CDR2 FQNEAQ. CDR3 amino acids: CASSLASGAPQPQHF. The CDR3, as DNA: TGTGCCAGCAGCTTAGCGTCCGGGGCCCCTCAGCCCCAGCATTTT.

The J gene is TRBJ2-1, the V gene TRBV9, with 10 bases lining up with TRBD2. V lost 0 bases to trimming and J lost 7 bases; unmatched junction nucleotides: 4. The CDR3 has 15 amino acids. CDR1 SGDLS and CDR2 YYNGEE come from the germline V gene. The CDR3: CASSVEGTSVNEQFF. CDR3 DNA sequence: TGTGCCAGCAGCGTAGAGGGGACTAGCGTTAATGAGCAGTTCTTC.

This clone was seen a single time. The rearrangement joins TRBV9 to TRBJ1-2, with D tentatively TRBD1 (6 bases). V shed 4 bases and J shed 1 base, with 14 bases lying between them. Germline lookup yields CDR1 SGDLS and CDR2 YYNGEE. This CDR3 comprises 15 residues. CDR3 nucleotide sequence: TGTGCCAGCAGCTCAGGACAGTTTGATAACTATGGCTACACCTTC. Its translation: CASSSGQFDNYGYTF.

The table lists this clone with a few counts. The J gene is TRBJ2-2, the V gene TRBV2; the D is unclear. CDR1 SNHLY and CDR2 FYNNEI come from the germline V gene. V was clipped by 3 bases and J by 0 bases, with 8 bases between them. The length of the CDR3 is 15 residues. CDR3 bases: TGTGCCAGCAGTGACAGGCTCGCGAACACCGGGGAGCTGTTTTTT. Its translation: CASSDRLANTGELFF.

CDR3: CASSHSQPLRISNQPQHF. CDR3 nucleotides: TGCGCCAGCAGTCATTCGCAACCCCTGAGGATTAGCAATCAGCCCCAGCATTTT. The J gene is TRBJ1-5, the V gene TRBV23-1, with D uncertain. TRBV23-1 carries the ORF label, with uncertain function. This CDR3 spans 18 amino acids. With 3 bases removed from V and 0 bases from J, the gap between germline ends came to 18 bases.

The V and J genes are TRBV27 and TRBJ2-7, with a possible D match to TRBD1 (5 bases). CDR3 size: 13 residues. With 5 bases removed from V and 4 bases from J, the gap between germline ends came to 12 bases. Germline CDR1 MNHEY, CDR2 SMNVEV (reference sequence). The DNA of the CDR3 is TGTGCCAGCAGTATAGGGGAAGGTTACGAGCAGTACTTC. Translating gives CASSIGEGYEQYF.

This chain's CDR3 is CASSLGRGSETQYF. Here the CDR3 DNA reads TGCGCCAGCAGCTTGGGCAGGGGTAGCGAGACCCAGTACTTC. The V call is TRBV5-1, the J call TRBJ2-5, with TRBD1 as a possible D gene (6 bases). Germline V CDR1 and CDR2: SGHRS, YFSETQ. The V and J ends lost 0 bases and 5 bases respectively, with 11 bases between them. CDR3 length equals 14 residues.

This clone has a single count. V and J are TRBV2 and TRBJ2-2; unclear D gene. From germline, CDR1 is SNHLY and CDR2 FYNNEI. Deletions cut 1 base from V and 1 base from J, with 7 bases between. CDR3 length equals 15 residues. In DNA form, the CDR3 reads TGTGCCAGCAGTGAAGTGCTGCGGAACACCGGGGAGCTGTTTTTT. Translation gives CASSEVLRNTGELFF. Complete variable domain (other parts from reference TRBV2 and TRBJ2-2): EPEVTQTPSHQVTQMGQEVILRCVPISNHLYFYWYRQILGQKVEFLVSFYNNEISEKSEIFDDQFSVERPDGSNFTLKIRSTKLEDSAMYFCASSEVLRNTGELFFGEGSRLTVL.